These T cell receptor beta chains were read from a single sample in a study of blood T cell repertoires in COVID-19. Sequenced by immunoSEQ multiplex PCR; TCRdb stores in-frame clones only, minus some. The data show about 130,000 clones, over 75% seen once. The sample consisted of peripheral blood. The receptors derive from a woman older than 75 with acute or convalescent COVID-19. CDR3s include the opening cysteine and the closing phenylalanine or tryptophan. The order of the fields is D gene, clone size, V gene, J gene, CDR3 DNA, CDR3 protein. A D gene is named only where the DNA matches it firmly. Only some rows state a clone size, as once, few, many or a class for expanded clones.

TRBD1,.,TRBV7-9,TRBJ1-4,TGTGCCAGCAGCACGCGGATTGGGACAGGGGGCAATGAAAAACTGTTTTTT,CASSTRIGTGGNEKLFF
.,.,TRBV7-6,TRBJ2-7,TGTGCCAGCAGCTTAGACCCTAAAACCTACGAGCAGTACTTC,CASSLDPKTYEQYF
.,few,TRBV7-6,TRBJ1-2,TGTGCCAGCAGCTTAGATGGCCGGGAAGAATATGGCTACACCTTC,CASSLDGREEYGYTF
.,.,TRBV6-5,TRBJ2-4,TGTGCCAGCACGTGGGGCGCCAAAAACATTCAGTACTTC,CASTWGAKNIQYF
TRBD1,.,TRBV2,TRBJ1-5,TGTGCCAGCGCGGGGACAGGGCATAGCAATCAGCCCCAGCATTTT,CASAGTGHSNQPQHF
.,.,TRBV23-1,TRBJ2-1,TGCGCCAGCAGTCAATCCAGGGTTACCTACAATGAGCAGTTCTTC,CASSQSRVTYNEQFF
TRBD1,.,TRBV27,TRBJ1-1,TGTGCCAGCTACGGGGGACAGGGGGTATCTGAAGCTTTCTTT,CASYGGQGVSEAFF
.,.,TRBV9,TRBJ1-1,TGTGCCAGCAGCTCAGGACCCCAGGGATCCACTGAAGCTTTCTTT,CASSSGPQGSTEAFF
TRBD2,.,TRBV28,TRBJ2-7,TGTGCCAGCACCCTTGGGGCGCGAGCGGGAGGCACGTCCTACGAGCAGTACTTC,CASTLGARAGGTSYEQYF
TRBD1,.,TRBV4-3,TRBJ2-7,TGCGCCAGCAGCCAGGGACAGGGATACTACGAGCAGTACTTC,CASSQGQGYYEQYF
TRBD2,.,TRBV7-9,TRBJ2-3,TGTGCCAGCAGCCAGCGGACTAGCGGGGGGACGGGTACGCAGTATTTT,CASSQRTSGGTGTQYF
.,.,TRBV29-1,TRBJ2-3,TGCAGCGTTGGTAGAGATACGCAGTATTTT,CSVGRDTQYF
.,.,TRBV7-9,TRBJ1-1,TGTGCCAGCAGCCCCCGGGGGAACACTGAAGCTTTCTTT,CASSPRGNTEAFF
.,.,TRBV18,TRBJ2-5,TGTGCCAGCTCACCATCCCCAGGCCCAGAGACCCAGTACTTC,CASSPSPGPETQYF
.,few,TRBV27,TRBJ1-6,TGTGCCAGCAGTTTCGATAATTCGGCCCTCCACTTT,CASSFDNSALHF
.,once,TRBV7-9,TRBJ2-7,TGTGCCAGCAGCCCAAGTTCGGGTGGCTACGAGCAGTACTTC,CASSPSSGGYEQYF
.,.,TRBV10-3,TRBJ1-4,TGTGCCATCAGGGGGACAAGTAATGAAAAACTGTTTTTT,CAIRGTSNEKLFF
.,.,TRBV19,TRBJ2-2,TGTGCCAGTAGTACCTCAGGGTCCTTAGGGGCCGGGGAGCTGTTTTTT,CASSTSGSLGAGELFF
.,.,TRBV4-2,TRBJ2-2,TGTGCCAGCAGCCTAGGGACTGTCAACACCGGGGAGCTGTTTTTT,CASSLGTVNTGELFF
TRBD1,.,TRBV12-3/TRBV12-4,TRBJ1-2,TGTGCCAGCAGTCCGTGGACAGGGTCCGGCTACACCTTC,CASSPWTGSGYTF
.,.,TRBV5-1,TRBJ1-1,TGCGCCAGCAGCTTGGGTTCGGTGAACACTGAAGCTTTCTTT,CASSLGSVNTEAFF
TRBD2,.,TRBV11-1,TRBJ2-1,TGTGCCAGCAGCTTAGGGGGGACTAGAAGGGATGAGCAGTTCTTC,CASSLGGTRRDEQFF
.,.,TRBV19,TRBJ2-3,TGTGCCAGTAGTCCGCGTGCCGATACGCAGTATTTT,CASSPRADTQYF
.,.,TRBV5-6,TRBJ2-5,TGTGCCAGCAGCCATCGTGGGGGGGCCCACGGGGAGACCCAGTACTTC,CASSHRGGAHGETQYF
.,.,TRBV7-9,TRBJ2-3,TGTGCCAGCAGGAGTGAGGGTTTAGATACGCAGTATTTT,CASRSEGLDTQYF
TRBD2,few,TRBV27,TRBJ2-6,TGTGCCAGCAGGGGAAGAGGACTAGCGGGTCGATCTGGGGCCAACGTCCTGACTTTC,CASRGRGLAGRSGANVLTF
TRBD2,.,TRBV19,TRBJ2-1,TGTGCCAGTAGTGAGGGACTAGATAGCAATGAGCAGTTCTTC,CASSEGLDSNEQFF
.,.,TRBV18,TRBJ1-4,TGTGCCAGCTCACCCAACGCGGGCAGTAATGAAAAACTGTTTTTT,CASSPNAGSNEKLFF